A single sample gave rise to the 30 T cell receptor beta chains below, sequenced in a study of regulatory T cells in long-lasting Graves disease. Time point in this sample: persistent/refractory GD, antithyroid drugs over 5 years with positive TRAb. Extracted RNA from PBMCs served as the source of the TCR library. Construction of TCR beta libraries relied on iRepertoire HTBI primers and on Arm-PCR targeting CDR3 regions. In TCRdb, the multiplex PCR reads were re-called with MiXCR into one record per CDR3 protein. Of some 330,000 distinct CDR3 sequences in the sample, roughly 25% were seen once. The sample was peripheral blood mononuclear cells (PBMCs), taken when the disease was refractory, from a patient treated with antithyroid drugs. These receptors all come from a woman aged 40 to 49 with Graves disease.

At least ten counts were recorded for this clonotype. This rearrangement joins TRBV12-3 or TRBV12-4 to TRBJ1-5; D gene ambiguous. The CDR3 loop spans 14 amino acids. V shed 3 bases and J shed 3 bases, with 9 bases lying between them. The CDR3: CASSFGHINQPQHF. CDR3 nucleotides: TGTGCCAGCAGTTTCGGGCACATCAATCAGCCCCAGCATTTT.

In regard to this clonotype: Mismatch with germline at one junction end may stem from a read error. The chain's CDR3 is CASSLATGTEVFF. CDR3 nucleotides: TGTGCCAGCAGCTTAGCCACAGGGACTGAAGTTTTCTTT. The chain couples TRBV7-9 to TRBJ1-1, with D tentatively TRBD1 (6 bases). Germline lookup yields CDR1 SEHNR and CDR2 FQNEAQ (reference sequence). This CDR3 is built from 13 residues.

A note on this clonotype: One base away lies a much larger clone, so this may be a sequencing read error. The rearrangement joins TRBV6-9 to TRBJ2-7; D is perhaps TRBD1 (7 bases). CDR3 length equals 14 residues. The V end lost 4 bases, the J end lost 2 bases, and 12 bases lay between the germline ends. The germline V gene encodes CDR1 MNHGY and CDR2 SVAAGI. This chain's CDR3 is CASSSGDRPYEQYF. CDR3 nucleotide sequence: TGTGCCAGCAGTTCGGGGGACAGACCCTACGAGCAGTACTTC.

The chain combines TRBV15 with TRBJ2-5, with 9 bases that match TRBD1. The germline gives CDR1 LNHNV, CDR2 YYDKDF (reference sequence). After removal of 8 bases from V and 5 bases from J, the junction contained 15 bases not matched to a gene. The CDR3 contains 16 residues. The CDR3 DNA reads TGTGCCACCCTAAAGCTCGGACAGGGGATGGGGGAGACCCAGTACTTC. This gives the protein CATLKLGQGMGETQYF. The full variable domain, its missing parts supplied by reference TRBV15 and TRBJ2-5, is DAMVIQNPRYQVTQFGKPVTLSCSQTLNHNVMYWYQQKSSQAPKLLFHYYDKDFNNEADTPDNFQSRRPNTSFCFLDIRSPGLGDTAMYLCATLKLGQGMGETQYFGPGTRLLVL.

This clonotype was counted only a few times. The chain joins TRBV20-1 to TRBJ2-2; 11 positions agree with TRBD2. Trimming removed 0 bases from V and 5 bases from J; junction bases left unmatched: 5. CDR3 length: 16 amino acids. From germline, CDR1 is DFQATT and CDR2 SNEGSKA (reference sequence). The CDR3 DNA sequence: TGCAGTGCTAGAGAAACTAGCGGGAGAGGGACCGGGGAGCTGTTTTTT. Amino acid sequence: CSARETSGRGTGELFF.

The chain is built from TRBV7-2 and TRBJ2-1; 10 bases are a match to TRBD1. There are 13 residues in the CDR3. Losses at the gene ends were 5 bases for V and 7 bases for J; bases not matched to a gene: 2. Germline assignment: CDR1 SGHTA and CDR2 FQGNSA. The CDR3, as DNA: TGTGCCAGCAGCACGGGACAGGGGAATGAGCAGTTCTTC. Translated, it gives CASSTGQGNEQFF.

The genes are TRBV20-1 and TRBJ1-6; D is unclear. The germline gives CDR1 DFQATT, CDR2 SNEGSKA (reference sequence). V was pared by 2 bases and J by 4 bases, with 9 bases between. The length of the CDR3 is 14 residues. This CDR3 is CSARKTPYNSPLHF. CDR3 in DNA: TGCAGTGCTAGAAAGACACCGTATAATTCACCCCTCCACTTT.

With respect to this clonotype: A much larger clone differs by one base, so this may be a read error. V is TRBV10-3 and J is TRBJ1-1; 10 bases agree with TRBD1. Germline V gives CDR1 ENHRY, CDR2 SYGVKD. The CDR3 consists of 14 residues. CDR3 amino acids: CAISLDRGNTEASF. The DNA for the CDR3 is TGTGCCATCAGTTTGGACAGGGGGAACACTGAAGCTTCCTTT.

The chain combines TRBV12-3 or TRBV12-4 with TRBJ1-1; D gene uncertain. Trimming removed 6 bases from V and 10 bases from J, with 21 bases in between. The CDR3 covers 14 residues. The DNA of the CDR3 is TGTGCCAGCAGATCCCCATTTATGAAGATAGGAGCTTTCTTT. Translation gives CASRSPFMKIGAFF.

In the case of this clonotype: A much bigger clone sits one base away, suggesting this may be a read error. The CDR3 end shows no conserved phenylalanine or tryptophan, and so a read error is likely. CDR3 DNA: TGCAGTGCTAGTCTAGCGGGAGTAGAGACCCAGTACCTC. Its protein product is CSASLAGVETQYL. This sequence joins TRBV20-1 and TRBJ2-5; TRBD2 aligns across 10 bases. Unmatched junction bases numbered 2, after V lost 3 bases and J lost 4 bases. This CDR3 comprises 13 residues. Germline V CDR1 and CDR2: DFQATT, SNEGSKA (reference sequence).

The sample holds many counts of this clonotype. The genes are TRBV28 and TRBJ2-2; 9 nucleotides match TRBD1. The CDR3 extends over 16 amino acids. CDR1 is MDHEN, CDR2 SYDVKM, per germline. V lost 5 bases, J lost 4 bases, and 8 bases stayed unmatched. The CDR3 loop is CASSDRDRAPTGELFF. In nucleotides, the CDR3 is TGTGCCAGCAGTGACCGGGACAGGGCGCCCACCGGGGAGCTGTTTTTT.

This clonotype was observed many times. The J gene is TRBJ1-1, the V gene TRBV2; 8 positions agree with TRBD1. CDR1 and CDR2 (germline): SNHLY, FYNNEI. With V trimmed by 6 bases and J by 10 bases, 4 bases remained unmatched. The CDR3 contains 11 residues. Written as DNA, the CDR3 is TGTGCCAGCAGAACCGGGACAGGAGCTTTCTTT. Encoded protein: CASRTGTGAFF. Full variable domain (outside the CDR3, taken from reference TRBV2 and TRBJ1-1): EPEVTQTPSHQVTQMGQEVILRCVPISNHLYFYWYRQILGQKVEFLVSFYNNEISEKSEIFDDQFSVERPDGSNFTLKIRSTKLEDSAMYFCASRTGTGAFFGQGTRLTVV.

This clonotype was counted many times. The chain has TRBV2 and TRBJ1-1; weak D call: TRBD1 (5 bases). The CDR3 has 12 amino acids. Trimming left V 9 bases short and J 10 bases short, with 18 bases between. Germline lookup yields CDR1 SNHLY and CDR2 FYNNEI. In nucleotides, the CDR3 is TGTGCCAGTGGTCCCCCAGGGAGGACAGCTTTCTTT. Protein: CASGPPGRTAFF.

V gene TRBV7-9 combines with J gene TRBJ2-7, with 8 bases fitting TRBD2. This CDR3 is built from 14 residues. The junction had 5 bases not matched to a gene; V was cut back by 4 bases and J by 3 bases. Germline lookup yields CDR1 SEHNR and CDR2 FQNEAQ (reference sequence). The CDR3: CASSSGGAYYEQYF. DNA for the CDR3: TGTGCCAGCAGCTCCGGGGGGGCCTACTACGAGCAGTACTTC. Looking up the rest from reference TRBV7-9 and TRBJ2-7 gives the full variable domain: DTGVSQNPRHKITKRGQNVTFRCDPISEHNRLYWYRQTLGQGPEFLTYFQNEAQLEKSRLLSDRFSAERPKGSFSTLEIQRTEQGDSAMYLCASSSGGAYYEQYFGPGTRLTVT.

This clonotype was seen at least ten times. Here the CDR3 DNA reads TGTGCCAGCAGTGAGGGTGGGACCAGAGATACGCAGTATTTT. Its protein is CASSEGGTRDTQYF. V and J are TRBV2 and TRBJ2-3; D may be TRBD1 or TRBD2 (5 bases each). Germline CDR1 and CDR2: SNHLY and FYNNEI. Deletions cut 3 bases from V and 5 bases from J, with 12 bases between. This CDR3 has 14 amino acids. The variable domain in full, completed from reference TRBV2 and TRBJ2-3, reads EPEVTQTPSHQVTQMGQEVILRCVPISNHLYFYWYRQILGQKVEFLVSFYNNEISEKSEIFDDQFSVERPDGSNFTLKIRSTKLEDSAMYFCASSEGGTRDTQYFGPGTRLTVL.

The V call is TRBV6-2 or TRBV6-3, the J call TRBJ1-2, with D perhaps TRBD1 (6 bases). V shed 0 bases and J shed 12 bases, with 14 bases lying between them. Germline assignment: CDR1 MNHEY and CDR2 SVGEGT. The CDR3 spans 13 residues. CDR3 residues: CASSYSPDRRNTF. Written as DNA, the CDR3 is TGTGCCAGCAGTTACTCTCCCGACAGGAGGAACACCTTC.

This clonotype was detected a few times. This chain uses TRBV28 with TRBJ2-2; D tentatively reads TRBD1 or TRBD2 (5 bases each). Trimming left V 5 bases short and J 4 bases short, with 11 bases between. The V gene's germline CDR1 is MDHEN and CDR2 SYDVKM. This CDR3 comprises 14 residues. The CDR3 sequence is CASSEGPITGELFF. CDR3 nucleotides: TGTGCCAGCAGTGAGGGACCCATCACCGGGGAGCTGTTTTTT.

This clonotype was picked up one time. V and J are TRBV18 and TRBJ2-3; perhaps TRBD1 as D (6 bases). Germline V gene data show CDR1 as KGHSH and CDR2 as LQKENI. The CDR3 contains 14 residues. The V and J ends lost 5 bases and 5 bases respectively, with 14 bases between them. Here the CDR3 reads CASSIQRGGDTQYF. In nucleotides, the CDR3 is TGTGCCAGCTCAATCCAGCGAGGGGGAGATACGCAGTATTTT. The whole variable domain, filled in from reference TRBV18 and TRBJ2-3, reads NAGVMQNPRHLVRRRGQEARLRCSPMKGHSHVYWYRQLPEEGLKFMVYLQKENIIDESGMPKERFSAEFPKEGPSILRIQQVVRGDSAAYFCASSIQRGGDTQYFGPGTRLTVL.

This clonotype came up many times. This chain joins TRBV11-2 and TRBJ2-7; D is unresolved. The V gene lost 1 base and the J gene lost 7 bases, with 8 bases spanning the gap. Germline assignment: CDR1 SGHAT and CDR2 FQNNGV. The CDR3 runs to 12 residues. The CDR3 is CASSLAGREQYF. The CDR3 region has the DNA TGTGCCAGCAGCTTAGCCGGGCGGGAGCAGTACTTC.

Ten or more counts support this clonotype. The chain employs TRBV10-3 and TRBJ1-1; the D is unclear. In germline, CDR1 is ENHRY, CDR2 SYGVKD. CDR3 length equals 14 residues. Trimming pared 2 bases from V and 3 bases from J, leaving 10 bases between. CDR3: CAISEPGRDTEAFF. The CDR3 DNA reads as TGTGCCATCAGTGAGCCCGGGAGGGACACTGAAGCTTTCTTT.

The CDR3 reads CASSLGRAGESYEQYF. The CDR3 DNA reads as TGCGCCAGCAGCTTGGGCCGGGCAGGGGAGTCCTACGAGCAGTACTTC. This sequence joins TRBV5-1 and TRBJ2-7, with D maybe TRBD1 (6 bases). Germline loops: CDR1 SGHRS, CDR2 YFSETQ. With 0 bases removed from V and 1 base from J, the gap between germline ends came to 14 bases. This CDR3 has 16 residues. The entire variable domain, with the rest obtained from reference TRBV5-1 and TRBJ2-7, is as follows: KAGVTQTPRYLIKTRGQQVTLSCSPISGHRSVSWYQQTPGQGLQFLFEYFSETQRNKGNFPGRFSGRQFSNSRSEMNVSTLELGDSALYLCASSLGRAGESYEQYFGPGTRLTVT.

This chain connects TRBV19 to TRBJ2-7; 7 nucleotides line up with TRBD2. The CDR3 extends over 15 amino acids. Germline lookup yields CDR1 LNHDA and CDR2 SQIVND (reference sequence). Trimming cost V 0 bases and J 5 bases; bases outside gene matches: 7. Written as DNA, the CDR3 is TGTGCCAGTAGTATAGATGGAGGGCGGGGGAACGAGCAGTACTTC. It encodes CASSIDGGRGNEQYF.

This chain joins TRBV2 and TRBJ1-5; D might be TRBD1 (6 bases). Trimming took off 3 bases at V and 3 bases at J, with 9 bases between the two ends. The germline gives CDR1 SNHLY, CDR2 FYNNEI. The CDR3 extends over 14 amino acids. In nucleotides, the CDR3 is TGTGCCAGCAGTGAGGCAGGGGTCAATCAGCCCCAGCATTTT. This encodes CASSEAGVNQPQHF.

This chain uses TRBV3-1 with TRBJ2-3; TRBD1 aligns across 7 bases. The trim removed 4 bases at V and 3 bases at J, leaving 4 bases unmatched. Germline CDR1 is LGHDT and CDR2 is YNNKEL (reference sequence). There are 14 residues in the CDR3. The CDR3 coding sequence is TGTGCCAGCAGCCGTCGACAGGGAACAGATACGCAGTATTTT. This translates into CASSRRQGTDTQYF.

The chain carries TRBV29-1 and TRBJ2-7; D perhaps matches TRBD1 (6 bases). V lost 2 bases to trimming and J lost 4 bases, with 12 bases between them. The CDR3 is made up of 13 amino acids. From germline, CDR1 is SQVTM and CDR2 ANQGSEA. In nucleotides, the CDR3 is TGCAGCGTTGAATTCGCAGGGGAATACGAGCAGTACTTC. It translates to CSVEFAGEYEQYF.

This rearrangement joins TRBV2 to TRBJ2-3; 11 bases are a match to TRBD2. The CDR3 extends over 13 amino acids. J gave up 6 bases and V 7 bases, and 3 bases lay outside the gene matches. Germline assignment: CDR1 SNHLY and CDR2 FYNNEI. The CDR3 DNA follows: TGTGCCAGCAAAATAGCGGGAGGGGATACGCAGTATTTT. Its protein product is CASKIAGGDTQYF. Drawing the rest from reference TRBV2 and TRBJ2-3, the complete variable domain is EPEVTQTPSHQVTQMGQEVILRCVPISNHLYFYWYRQILGQKVEFLVSFYNNEISEKSEIFDDQFSVERPDGSNFTLKIRSTKLEDSAMYFCASKIAGGDTQYFGPGTRLTVL.

V usage is TRBV20-1 and J usage is TRBJ2-3; 8 nucleotides line up with TRBD1. The ends lost 0 bases at V and 1 base at J; junction bases unmatched: 3. Germline assignment: CDR1 DFQATT and CDR2 SNEGSKA (reference sequence). CDR3 length: 15 amino acids. Written as DNA, the CDR3 is TGCAGTGCTAGAGATGCGACAGGGGGCACAGATACGCAGTATTTT. This sequence encodes CSARDATGGTDTQYF.

The chain employs TRBV20-1 and TRBJ2-7; D gene unclear. The CDR3 consists of 15 residues. CDR1 is DFQATT, CDR2 SNEGSKA, per germline (reference sequence). Trimming stripped 5 bases from V and 0 bases from J, with 17 bases between. CDR3 coding DNA: TGCAGTGCTGATGGTTCCGACGGTGCCTCCTACGAGCAGTACTTC. This sequence encodes CSADGSDGASYEQYF.

The rearrangement joins TRBV7-2 to TRBJ2-6, with no clear D. The CDR3 runs 15 residues. Germline lookup yields CDR1 SGHTA and CDR2 FQGNSA. V was pared by 2 bases and J by 15 bases, with 20 bases between. The DNA for the CDR3 is TGTGCCAGCAGCTTATACCCCAGGACGGAGTCCGCCCTGACTTTC. It codes for CASSLYPRTESALTF. Full variable domain (remainder filled in from reference TRBV7-2 and TRBJ2-6): GAGVSQSPSNKVTEKGKDVELRCDPISGHTALYWYRQSLGQGLEFLIYFQGNSAPDKSGLPSDRFSAERTGGSVSTLTIQRTQQEDSAVYLCASSLYPRTESALTFGAGSRLTVL.

The rearrangement uses TRBV5-6 and TRBJ2-5, with D perhaps matching TRBD1 (5 bases). Per the germline V gene, CDR1 is SGHDT and CDR2 is YYEEEE. The CDR3 is 14 residues long. With 2 bases removed from V and 3 bases from J, the gap between germline ends came to 11 bases. The CDR3 DNA reads TGTGCCAGCAGCTTCGGACAACCGAAAGAGACCCAGTACTTC. Encoded protein: CASSFGQPKETQYF.